These T cell receptor delta chains were read from a single sample in a study of gamma-delta chains in newborns, infants, children. TCRdb called clones from the reads again using CATT. The sample has 10,000 or so delta-chain clones, 20% to 25% seen once. Sequencing used blood. These receptors all come from a child who was a newborn, infant or young child, either healthy, febrile or measles-vaccinated (not recorded which). Both conserved end residues are part of each CDR3. Fields, in order: D gene, V gene, J gene, clone size, CDR3 protein, CDR3 DNA. The D gene is left open where the match is weak. Some rows mark clone size as missing; the rest say once, few, many or name a class of expanded clone.

D: TRDD3
V: TRDV2
J: TRDJ1
size: NA
CDR3: CACDTLPPVLGDRYTDKLIF
DNA: TGTGCCTGTGACACTCTTCCTCCCGTTCTGGGGGATCGGTACACCGATAAACTCATCTTT

D: NA
V: TRDV2
J: TRDJ3
size: NA
CDR3: CACDTPGITGSWDTRQMFF
DNA: TGTGCCTGTGACACCCCGGGGATTACCGGCTCCTGGGACACCCGACAGATGTTTTTC

D: TRDD3
V: TRDV2
J: TRDJ3
size: NA
CDR3: CACDTIIDWGAGTWDTRQMFF
DNA: TGTGCCTGTGACACAATTATCGACTGGGGGGCCGGTACCTGGGACACCCGACAGATGTTTTTC

D: TRDD3
V: TRDV2
J: TRDJ1
size: medium-sized
CDR3: CACDTVGGYYTDKLIF
DNA: TGTGCCTGTGACACCGTCGGGGGATACTACACCGATAAACTCATCTTT

D: TRDD3
V: TRDV2
J: TRDJ3
size: few
CDR3: CACDTVLGDASSSWDTRQMFF
DNA: TGTGCCTGTGACACCGTACTGGGGGATGCTTCGAGCTCCTGGGACACCCGACAGATGTTTTTC

D: TRDD3
V: TRDV2
J: TRDJ1
size: NA
CDR3: CACDKIPGIRESSDAPYTDKLIF
DNA: TGTGCATGTGACAAAATACCAGGGATACGCGAGTCGTCGGATGCCCCGTACACCGATAAACTCATCTTT

D: TRDD3
V: TRDV2
J: TRDJ1
size: NA
CDR3: CACDTVTGGYDTDSIDKLIF
DNA: TGTGCCTGTGACACGGTGACTGGGGGATACGACACGGATAGCATCGATAAACTCATCTTT

D: TRDD3
V: TRDV2
J: TRDJ1
size: NA
CDR3: CACDTVVVLGDTHTDKLIF
DNA: TGTGCCTGTGACACCGTGGTAGTACTGGGGGATACCCACACCGATAAACTCATCTTT

D: TRDD3
V: TRDV2
J: TRDJ1
size: NA
CDR3: CACDTTGGYWGPETSTDKLIF
DNA: TGTGCCTGTGACACCACGGGAGGGTACTGGGGCCCGGAAACGTCCACCGATAAACTCATCTTT

D: TRDD3
V: TRDV1
J: TRDJ1
size: NA
CDR3: CALGGFLRNGYWGILYTDKLIF
DNA: TGTGCTCTTGGGGGCTTCCTACGCAACGGGTACTGGGGGATTTTGTACACCGATAAACTCATCTTT

D: NA
V: TRDV2
J: TRDJ1
size: NA
CDR3: CACDTVLRHGGPYTDKLIF
DNA: TGTGCCTGTGACACCGTCCTACGCCATGGGGGGCCGTACACCGATAAACTCATCTTT

D: TRDD3
V: TRDV2
J: TRDJ1
size: medium-sized
CDR3: CACDIPPNWGIENTDKLIF
DNA: TGTGCCTGTGACATCCCCCCTAACTGGGGGATCGAGAACACCGATAAACTCATCTTT

D: NA
V: TRDV2
J: TRDJ3
size: NA
CDR3: CACDTIHTTGLHSLDTRQMFF
DNA: TGTGCCTGTGACACCATTCACACGACTGGCCTCCACTCCTTGGACACCCGACAGATGTTTTTC

D: TRDD3
V: TRDV2
J: TRDJ1
size: NA
CDR3: CACDTIQPSNWGIGYTDKLIF
DNA: TGTGCCTGTGACACGATCCAACCCTCCAACTGGGGGATTGGGTACACCGATAAACTCATCTTT

D: TRDD3
V: TRDV2
J: TRDJ2
size: few
CDR3: CACDILGDLTAQLFF
DNA: TGTGCCTGTGACATACTGGGGGATTTGACAGCACAACTCTTCTTT

D: TRDD3
V: TRDV2
J: TRDJ1
size: NA
CDR3: CACDTVGDKGTDKLIF
DNA: TGTGCCTGTGACACGGTGGGGGATAAAGGCACCGATAAACTCATCTTT

D: NA
V: TRDV2
J: TRDJ3
size: few
CDR3: CACDTGGPLSWDTRQMFF
DNA: TGTGCCTGTGACACCGGGGGGCCACTCTCCTGGGACACCCGACAGATGTTTTTC

D: TRDD3
V: TRDV2
J: TRDJ3
size: few
CDR3: CACDILGDSSWDTRQMFF
DNA: TGTGCCTGTGACATTCTGGGGGACAGCTCCTGGGACACCCGACAGATGTTTTTC

D: NA
V: TRDV2
J: TRDJ1
size: NA
CDR3: CACDTLDQMGDTYKLIF
DNA: TGTGCCTGTGACACGTTGGATCAGATGGGCGACACCTATAAACTCATCTTT

D: TRDD3
V: TRDV2
J: TRDJ1
size: NA
CDR3: CACDTMVPEGDIPRYTDKLIF
DNA: TGTGCCTGTGACACGATGGTCCCGGAGGGGGATATACCCCGGTACACCGATAAACTCATCTTT

D: TRDD3
V: TRDV2
J: TRDJ1
size: NA
CDR3: CACDPVGGYLGDKLIF
DNA: TGTGCCTGTGATCCCGTTGGGGGATACTTGGGCGATAAACTCATCTTT

D: TRDD3
V: TRDV2
J: TRDJ3
size: few
CDR3: CACEPLGGDSWDTRQMFF
DNA: TGTGCCTGTGAACCCCTGGGGGGAGACTCCTGGGACACCCGACAGATGTTTTTC

D: TRDD3
V: TRDV2
J: TRDJ1
size: few
CDR3: CACDTVSGGYANTDKLIF
DNA: TGTGCCTGTGACACCGTTTCTGGGGGATACGCCAACACCGATAAACTCATCTTT

D: TRDD3
V: TRDV2
J: TRDJ1
size: few
CDR3: CACDFLLGVADKLIF
DNA: TGTGCCTGTGACTTTTTACTGGGGGTCGCCGATAAACTCATCTTC

D: TRDD3
V: TRDV2
J: TRDJ1
size: few
CDR3: CACDTGSLNRGILNYTDKLIF
DNA: TGTGCCTGCGACACCGGTTCTTTGAACCGGGGGATACTCAACTACACCGATAAACTCATCTTT

D: NA
V: TRDV1
J: TRDJ4
size: NA
CDR3: CASGVLQFSRTLIF
DNA: TGTGCTAGTGGGGTGTTACAATTCTCCAGAACCCTGATCTTT

D: TRDD3
V: TRDV2
J: TRDJ3
size: NA
CDR3: CACDTAGLGEISSSSWDTRQMFF
DNA: TGTGCCTGTGACACCGCGGGACTGGGGGAGATTTCGTCAAGCTCCTGGGACACCCGACAGATGTTTTTC

D: TRDD3
V: TRDV2
J: TRDJ1
size: NA
CDR3: CACDYLTGGYETDKLIF
DNA: TGTGCCTGTGACTATCTTACTGGGGGATACGAGACCGATAAACTCATCTTT

D: TRDD3
V: TRDV2
J: TRDJ1
size: medium-sized
CDR3: CACDTVGGYGNTDKLIF
DNA: TGTGCCTGTGACACCGTTGGGGGATACGGAAACACCGATAAACTCATCTTT

D: TRDD3
V: TRDV2
J: TRDJ1
size: few
CDR3: CACDTLGLFFTGGYVGDKLIF
DNA: TGTGCCTGTGACACCCTCGGGCTCTTCTTTACTGGGGGATACGTCGGCGATAAACTCATCTTT

D: NA
V: TRDV2
J: TRDJ1
size: few
CDR3: CACDTVLSRGDPPDKLIF
DNA: TGTGCCTGTGACACCGTACTCTCGCGTGGGGATCCCCCCGATAAACTCATCTTT

D: TRDD3
V: TRDV2
J: TRDJ1
size: medium-sized
CDR3: CACDTLGDTWTDKLIF
DNA: TGTGCCTGTGACACTTTGGGGGATACATGGACCGATAAACTCATCTTT

D: TRDD3
V: TRDV2
J: TRDJ1
size: NA
CDR3: CACDTISGGYANTDKLIF
DNA: TGTGCCTGTGACACCATTTCTGGGGGATACGCCAACACCGATAAACTCATCTTT

D: TRDD3
V: TRDV2
J: TRDJ1
size: few
CDR3: CACDIWGTLNKLIF
DNA: TGTGCCTGTGACATCTGGGGGACTCTCAATAAACTCATCTTT

D: TRDD3
V: TRDV2
J: TRDJ3
size: few
CDR3: CACDTLLGENSWDTRQMFF
DNA: TGTGCCTGTGACACCCTACTGGGGGAAAACTCCTGGGACACCCGACAGATGTTTTTC

D: NA
V: TRDV2
J: TRDJ3
size: NA
CDR3: CACDTAGLTSSWDTRQMFF
DNA: TGTGCCTGTGACACAGCTGGCCTTACTAGCTCTTGGGACACCCGACAGATGTTTTTC

D: TRDD3
V: TRDV2
J: TRDJ3
size: medium-sized
CDR3: CACDTVNRLGDRDWDTRQMFF
DNA: TGTGCCTGTGACACCGTGAACAGGCTGGGGGATAGAGACTGGGACACCCGACAGATGTTTTTC